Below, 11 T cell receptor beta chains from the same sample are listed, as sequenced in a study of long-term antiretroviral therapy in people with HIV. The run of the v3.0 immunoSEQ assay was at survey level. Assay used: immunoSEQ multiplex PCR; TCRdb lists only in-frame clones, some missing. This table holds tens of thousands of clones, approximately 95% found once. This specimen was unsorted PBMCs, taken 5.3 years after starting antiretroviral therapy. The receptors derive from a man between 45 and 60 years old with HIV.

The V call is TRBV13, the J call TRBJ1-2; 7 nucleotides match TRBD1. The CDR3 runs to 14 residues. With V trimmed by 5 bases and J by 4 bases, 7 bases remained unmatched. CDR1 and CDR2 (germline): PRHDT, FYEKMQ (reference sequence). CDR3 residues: CASSPTGQSYGYTF. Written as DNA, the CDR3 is TGTGCCAGCAGCCCAACGGGACAGAGCTATGGCTACACCTTC.

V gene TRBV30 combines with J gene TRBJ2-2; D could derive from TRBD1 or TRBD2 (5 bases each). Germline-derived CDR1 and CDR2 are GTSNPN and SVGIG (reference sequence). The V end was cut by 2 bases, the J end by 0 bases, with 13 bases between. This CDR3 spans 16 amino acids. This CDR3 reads CAWSRGGGSNTGELFF. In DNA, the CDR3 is TGTGCCTGGAGTCGCGGTGGGGGATCGAACACCGGGGAGCTGTTTTTT.

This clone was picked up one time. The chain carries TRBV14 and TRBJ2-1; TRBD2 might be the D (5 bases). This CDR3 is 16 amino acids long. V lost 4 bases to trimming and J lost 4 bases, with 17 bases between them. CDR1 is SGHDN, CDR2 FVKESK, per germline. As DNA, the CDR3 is TGTGCCAGCAGCCGAGGACGACTATTGGGTTACAATGAGCAGTTCTTC. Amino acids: CASSRGRLLGYNEQFF.

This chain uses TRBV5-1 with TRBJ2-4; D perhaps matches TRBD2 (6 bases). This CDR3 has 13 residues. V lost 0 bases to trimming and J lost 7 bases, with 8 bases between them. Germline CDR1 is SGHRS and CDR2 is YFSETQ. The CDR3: CASSLDGGNIQYF. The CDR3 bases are TGCGCCAGCAGCTTGGATGGGGGGAACATTCAGTACTTC.

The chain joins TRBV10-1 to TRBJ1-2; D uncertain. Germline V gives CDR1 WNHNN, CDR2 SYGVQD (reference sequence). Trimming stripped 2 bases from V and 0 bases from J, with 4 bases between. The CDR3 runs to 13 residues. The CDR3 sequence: CASSEGANYGYTF. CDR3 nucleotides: TGCGCCAGCAGTGAGGGAGCTAACTATGGCTACACCTTC.

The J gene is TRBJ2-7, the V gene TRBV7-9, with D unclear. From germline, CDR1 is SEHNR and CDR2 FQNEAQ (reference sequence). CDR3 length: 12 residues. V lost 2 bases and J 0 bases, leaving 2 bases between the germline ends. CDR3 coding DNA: TGTGCCAGCAGCTTAACCTCCTACGAGCAGTACTTC. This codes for CASSLTSYEQYF.

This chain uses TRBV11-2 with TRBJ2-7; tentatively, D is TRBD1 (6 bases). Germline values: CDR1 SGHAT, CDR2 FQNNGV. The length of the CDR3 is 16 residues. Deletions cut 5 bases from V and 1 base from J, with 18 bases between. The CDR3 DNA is TGTGCCAGCAGCCGGTTCTCTACAGGGTCTTCCTACGAGCAGTACTTC. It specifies CASSRFSTGSSYEQYF.

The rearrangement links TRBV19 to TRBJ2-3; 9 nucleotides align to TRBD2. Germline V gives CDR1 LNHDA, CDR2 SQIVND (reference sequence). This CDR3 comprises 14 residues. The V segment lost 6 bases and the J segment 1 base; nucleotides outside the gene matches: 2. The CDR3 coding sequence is TGTGCCAGTAGCAGACTAGCGGGCACAGATACGCAGTATTTT. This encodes CASSRLAGTDTQYF.

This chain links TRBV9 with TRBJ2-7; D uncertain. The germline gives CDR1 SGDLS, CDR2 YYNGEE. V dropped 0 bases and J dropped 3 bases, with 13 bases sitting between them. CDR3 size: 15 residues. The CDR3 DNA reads TGTGCCAGCAGCGTAGGCTTGGTACAGAGCTACGAGCAGTACTTC. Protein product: CASSVGLVQSYEQYF.

CDR3 in amino acids: CASSVGTSDSTDTQYF. In nucleotides, the CDR3 is TGTGCCAGCAGCGTAGGGACTAGCGATAGCACAGATACGCAGTATTTT. J is TRBJ2-3 and V is TRBV9, with 9 positions matching TRBD2. V lost 0 bases and J lost 0; bases outside the gene matches: 2. The CDR3 runs to 16 residues. From germline, CDR1 is SGDLS and CDR2 YYNGEE. Complete variable domain (other parts from reference TRBV9 and TRBJ2-3): DSGVTQTPKHLITATGQRVTLRCSPRSGDLSVYWYQQSLDQGLQFLIQYYNGEERAKGNILERFSAQQFPDLHSELNLSSLELGDSALYFCASSVGTSDSTDTQYFGPGTRLTVL.

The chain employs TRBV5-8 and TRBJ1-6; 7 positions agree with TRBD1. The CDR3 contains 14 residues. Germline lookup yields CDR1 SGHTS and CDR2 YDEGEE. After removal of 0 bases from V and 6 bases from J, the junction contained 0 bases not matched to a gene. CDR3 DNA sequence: TGTGCCAGCAGCTTGGGACAGGGTAATTCACCCCTCCACTTT. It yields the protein CASSLGQGNSPLHF.